What follows are 31 T cell receptor beta chains derived from one specimen sequenced in a study of T cell responses to AZD1222 COVID-19 vaccine. Profiling relied on immunoSEQ multiplex PCR, and the TCRdb table lists in-frame clones only, not all of them. The repertoire holds fewer than 130,000 clones, with around nine tenths as singletons. This material consisted of peripheral blood, taken 28 days after the second AZD1222 dose. These receptors were collected from an adult who received the AZD1222 COVID-19 vaccine.

The chain has TRBV25-1 and TRBJ1-3; D may be TRBD1 (5 bases). The germline V gene encodes CDR1 MGHDK and CDR2 SYGVNS. The V end was cut by 3 bases, the J end by 0 bases, with 12 bases between. This CDR3 spans 16 amino acids. CDR3 in DNA: TGTGCCAGCAGTGACCCCGGTCAGGGCTCTGGAAACACCATATATTTT. Its translation is CASSDPGQGSGNTIYF.

This clone appeared a few times. CDR3 coding DNA: TGTGCCAGCAGTGATCCCGGGGCTGGTCAGCCCCAGCATTTT. Its protein is CASSDPGAGQPQHF. V and J are TRBV6-2 or TRBV6-3 and TRBJ1-5; D is possibly TRBD1 (5 bases). This CDR3 spans 14 amino acids. The germline V gene encodes CDR1 MNHEY and CDR2 SVGEGT. Trimming shortened V by 5 bases and J by 6 bases, and 14 bases separated the two germline ends.

The chain carries TRBV11-2 and TRBJ1-1; 7 bases fit TRBD1. The CDR3 extends over 16 amino acids. V dropped 1 base and J dropped 4; count of bases not matched to a gene: 9. Per germline, CDR1 SGHAT and CDR2 FQNNGV. The CDR3 coding sequence is TGTGCCAGCAGCTTAGTATCCACAGGGGAAGGCACTGAAGCTTTCTTT. Amino acids: CASSLVSTGEGTEAFF.

The chain joins TRBV5-1 to TRBJ2-1, with TRBD2 as a possible D gene (6 bases). The CDR3 is 14 residues long. Trimming took off 1 base at V and 2 bases at J, with 7 bases between the two ends. CDR1 is SGHRS, CDR2 YFSETQ, per germline. CDR3 in amino acids: CASSLRRAYNEQFF. The CDR3 DNA sequence: TGCGCCAGCAGCTTGAGGAGGGCCTACAATGAGCAGTTCTTC.

The genes are TRBV7-9 and TRBJ2-1, with D tentatively TRBD1 or TRBD2 (6 bases each). Per the germline V gene, CDR1 is SEHNR and CDR2 is FQNEAQ (reference sequence). V was clipped by 4 bases and J by 3 bases, with 13 bases between them. The CDR3 length is 15 residues. The CDR3 loop reads CASSSGHSGYNEQFF. The CDR3 DNA sequence: TGTGCCAGCAGCTCGGGACATAGCGGCTACAATGAGCAGTTCTTC.

The table lists this clone with a few counts. The V gene is TRBV4-2, the J gene TRBJ2-7, with a weak D call TRBD2 (5 bases). CDR1 LGHNA and CDR2 YNFKEQ come from the germline V gene. The CDR3 runs to 15 residues. V lost 4 bases, J lost 3 bases, and 16 bases lay in between. The CDR3 loop is CASSRIRGGDYEQYF. CDR3 bases: TGTGCCAGCAGCCGTATCCGGGGTGGAGACTACGAGCAGTACTTC.

J is TRBJ1-4 and V is TRBV6-5; 9 bases fit TRBD1. The V and J ends lost 10 bases and 4 bases, in that order; junction bases with no gene match: 4. The CDR3 sequence is 13 residues long. Germline lookup yields CDR1 MNHEY and CDR2 SVGAGI. CDR3 in DNA: TGTGCCATCCGGACAGGGGTTAATGAAAAACTGTTTTTT. This translates into CAIRTGVNEKLFF.

J is TRBJ2-4 and V is TRBV5-1; possibly TRBD1 or TRBD2 for D (5 bases each). The germline gives CDR1 SGHRS, CDR2 YFSETQ. V was clipped by 5 bases and J by 0 bases, with 15 bases between them. CDR3 length: 16 residues. The CDR3 sequence: CASSLDGDPAKNIQYF. CDR3 nucleotides: TGCGCCAGCAGTCTAGACGGGGACCCAGCCAAAAACATTCAGTACTTC.

This clone was recorded at least ten times. The CDR3: CASSYSGGAENEQFF. The CDR3 DNA is TGTGCCAGCAGTTATAGCGGGGGGGCAGAAAATGAGCAGTTCTTC. This rearrangement joins TRBV2 to TRBJ2-1, with 11 positions matching TRBD2. The CDR3 totals 15 residues. V was pared by 5 bases and J by 7 bases, with 7 bases of the junction left unmatched. The germline V gene has CDR1 SNHLY and CDR2 FYNNEI.

The chain joins TRBV12-5 to TRBJ1-2; tentatively, D is TRBD1 (5 bases). Germline assignment: CDR1 LGHNT and CDR2 FRNRAP. The CDR3 sequence is 12 residues long. The germline V and J ends were trimmed by 7 bases and 8 bases, with 14 bases remaining between them. The CDR3 bases are TGTGCTAGTGCCCCGGGGCTAGGAGGCTACACCTTC. Amino acid sequence: CASAPGLGGYTF.

The chain links TRBV7-9 to TRBJ2-4; D gene ambiguous. CDR1 is SEHNR and CDR2 is FQNEAQ in the germline V gene (reference sequence). CDR3 length: 18 amino acids. Deletions cut 1 base from V and 0 bases from J, with 16 bases between. The CDR3, as DNA: TGTGCCAGCAGCTTAGGAGTAAACCCGGTAGTAGCCAAAAACATTCAGTACTTC. The encoded protein is CASSLGVNPVVAKNIQYF. The whole variable domain, remainder taken from reference TRBV7-9 and TRBJ2-4, is DTGVSQNPRHKITKRGQNVTFRCDPISEHNRLYWYRQTLGQGPEFLTYFQNEAQLEKSRLLSDRFSAERPKGSFSTLEIQRTEQGDSAMYLCASSLGVNPVVAKNIQYFGAGTRLSVL.

The chain combines TRBV2 with TRBJ1-2; no firm D call. Germline loops: CDR1 SNHLY, CDR2 FYNNEI. Trimming shortened V by 1 base and J by 1 base, and 4 bases separated the two germline ends. CDR3 length: 13 amino acids. CDR3: CASSEDGNYGYTF. The CDR3 DNA follows: TGTGCCAGCAGTGAAGACGGTAACTATGGCTACACCTTC.

The V call is TRBV6-5, the J call TRBJ1-6; 9 bases line up with TRBD1. V lost 7 bases and J lost 10; bases outside the gene matches: 11. CDR3 length: 15 residues. Germline V gene sequence: CDR1 MNHEY, CDR2 SVGAGI. DNA for the CDR3: TGTGCCAGCACTACGGGACAGGGACTCCAATCACCCCTCCACTTT. Amino acid sequence: CASTTGQGLQSPLHF.

The CDR3 nucleotides read TGTGCCAGCTGCGGCGCGCGGGTAACCGGGGCCAACGTCCTGACTTTC. Translated, it gives CASCGARVTGANVLTF. The chain joins TRBV27 to TRBJ2-6; possible D gene TRBD2, 5 bases. The CDR3 has 16 residues. Trimming removed 8 bases from V and 4 bases from J, with 18 bases in between. Germline V CDR1 and CDR2: MNHEY, SMNVEV (reference sequence).

Points on this clone: An end of the junction does not agree with germline; a read error may underlie this. The V and J genes are TRBV7-2 and TRBJ2-7, with 7 bases fitting TRBD2. Germline V gene lookup returns CDR1 SGHTA and CDR2 FQGNSA. This CDR3 has 14 residues. The CDR3 spells CASTLGGSHYEQYF. CDR3 nucleotide sequence: TGTGCCAGCACCTTAGGCGGGAGCCACTACGAGCAGTACTTC.

This chain links TRBV2 with TRBJ1-2, with TRBD1 matching 8 bases. Per the germline V gene, CDR1 is SNHLY and CDR2 is FYNNEI. Trimming at V came to 7 bases and at J to 7 bases, leaving 8 bases not matched to a gene. The length of the CDR3 is 13 residues. The CDR3 loop is CASIPDREGGYTF. CDR3 nucleotide sequence: TGTGCCAGCATTCCGGACAGGGAGGGTGGCTACACCTTC.

The gene calls are TRBV14 and TRBJ1-1; 10 nucleotides match TRBD1. Germline V gives CDR1 SGHDN, CDR2 FVKESK. The junction had 7 bases not matched to a gene; V was cut back by 3 bases and J by 3 bases. This CDR3 is built from 16 residues. The CDR3, as DNA: TGTGCCAGCAGCCAGGACAGGGGGATCGTCCACACTGAAGCTTTCTTT. This gives the protein CASSQDRGIVHTEAFF.

CDR3 DNA: TGTGCCAGCAGTCCGAGGGACAGGGCAGGCTACACCTTC. Its protein is CASSPRDRAGYTF. The gene calls are TRBV6-5 and TRBJ1-2, with TRBD1 matching over 9 bases. The CDR3 is made up of 13 amino acids. Germline V gene data show CDR1 as MNHEY and CDR2 as SVGAGI. V lost 5 bases to trimming and J lost 8 bases; unmatched junction nucleotides: 6.

The chain is built from TRBV5-1 and TRBJ1-1, with D possibly being TRBD1 (6 bases). The germline V and J ends were trimmed by 0 bases and 8 bases, with 14 bases remaining between them. There are 14 residues in the CDR3. The V gene's germline CDR1 is SGHRS and CDR2 YFSETQ. This CDR3 is CASSLGRGFAEAFF. In DNA, the CDR3 is TGCGCCAGCAGCTTGGGCAGGGGATTTGCGGAAGCTTTCTTT.

This chain connects TRBV7-2 to TRBJ1-4, with a possible D match to TRBD1 (5 bases). This CDR3 region has 15 residues. Looked up from germline, CDR1 is SGHTA and CDR2 is FQGNSA. Trimming pared 5 bases from V and 8 bases from J, leaving 18 bases between. The CDR3 DNA is TGTGCCAGCAGCCTGGGAGGGGCCCAGCGAGAAAAACTGTTTTTT. Translating it yields CASSLGGAQREKLFF.

This clone was counted only a few times. The gene calls are TRBV5-1 and TRBJ2-7, with TRBD2 identical over 10 bases. CDR1 and CDR2 (germline): SGHRS, YFSETQ. After removal of 1 base from V and 5 bases from J, the junction contained 9 bases not matched to a gene. This CDR3 is 16 amino acids long. Here the CDR3 reads CASSLLVAGGTDEQYF. The CDR3 DNA reads as TGCGCCAGCAGCTTGTTGGTAGCGGGAGGTACCGACGAGCAGTACTTC.

This chain connects TRBV14 to TRBJ2-1; no firm D call. In germline, CDR1 is SGHDN, CDR2 FVKESK. V shed 1 base and J shed 4 bases, with 26 bases lying between them. The CDR3 is 20 amino acids. CDR3 nucleotides: TGTGCCAGCAGCCAAGGTCTAGATTGGTATCACAGAGAGAAATACAATGAGCAGTTCTTC. This encodes CASSQGLDWYHREKYNEQFF.

The chain recombines TRBV6-5 with TRBJ1-5; TRBD1 might be the D (6 bases). From germline, CDR1 is MNHEY and CDR2 SVGAGI. This CDR3 is 14 amino acids long. The V end was cut by 6 bases, the J end by 4 bases, with 13 bases between. The CDR3 sequence is CASRGEGGNQPQHF. For the CDR3, the DNA is TGTGCCAGCAGAGGGGAAGGGGGAAATCAGCCCCAGCATTTT.

The chain couples TRBV5-1 to TRBJ2-3, with D hard to call. The CDR3 is made up of 11 amino acids. The germline V gene has CDR1 SGHRS and CDR2 YFSETQ. V lost 2 bases and J lost 4, with 2 bases in between. Written as DNA, the CDR3 is TGCGCCAGCAGCTTCGCAGATACGCAGTATTTT. Translating it yields CASSFADTQYF.

This clone came up once. This rearrangement joins TRBV2 to TRBJ1-3, with 9 bases identical to TRBD1. The CDR3 contains 14 residues. Germline lookup yields CDR1 SNHLY and CDR2 FYNNEI. V trimming: 5 bases; J trimming: 4 bases; junction bases outside the gene matches: 3. The CDR3 DNA follows: TGTGCCAGCAGTTACACAGGGGGCGGAAACACCATATATTTT. Amino acid sequence: CASSYTGGGNTIYF.

The chain carries TRBV3-1 (or the pseudogene TRBV3-2) and TRBJ1-5; D is unresolved. Germline values: CDR1 LGHDT, CDR2 YNNKEL (reference sequence). This CDR3 is 15 amino acids long. V lost 3 bases to trimming and J lost 1 base, with 10 bases between them. For the CDR3, the DNA is TGTGCCAGCAGCCAGCATGAGGGAAGCAATCAGCCCCAGCATTTT. Its translation: CASSQHEGSNQPQHF.

The rearrangement uses TRBV6-5 and TRBJ1-1; the match to TRBD1 covers 9 bases. CDR1 is MNHEY and CDR2 is SVGAGI in the germline V gene. After removal of 6 bases from V and 4 bases from J, the junction contained 9 bases not matched to a gene. The CDR3 contains 15 residues. The DNA for the CDR3 is TGTGCCAGCAGACCCTTGACAGGGGGAGCCACTGAAGCTTTCTTT. This codes for CASRPLTGGATEAFF.

The chain couples TRBV10-1 to TRBJ2-3; TRBD2 matches 7 bases. V gave up 7 bases and J gave up 2 bases; unmatched junction bases: 6. CDR1 is WNHNN, CDR2 SYGVQD, per germline (reference sequence). This CDR3 is built from 14 residues. DNA for the CDR3: TGCGCCAGCACGGCAGCGGGACCCACAGATACGCAGTATTTT. Amino acids: CASTAAGPTDTQYF.

The genes are TRBV19 and TRBJ2-1; the D gene is possibly TRBD2 (6 bases). Germline CDR1 LNHDA, CDR2 SQIVND (reference sequence). Trimming cost V 3 bases and J 7 bases, with 16 bases left between them. This CDR3 region has 15 residues. The CDR3 here is CASSMEGLVKNEQFF. DNA for the CDR3: TGTGCCAGTAGTATGGAGGGGCTAGTGAAGAATGAGCAGTTCTTC.

The V and J genes are TRBV11-3 and TRBJ2-3; no clear D gene. Germline lookup yields CDR1 SGHNT and CDR2 YENEEA. V was clipped by 0 bases and J by 0 bases, with 4 bases between them. The CDR3 length is 14 residues. For the CDR3, the DNA is TGTGCCAGCAGCTTAGATCCCAGCACAGATACGCAGTATTTT. Translation: CASSLDPSTDTQYF.

The rearrangement links TRBV7-8 to TRBJ1-4, with unresolved D. The CDR3 has 15 residues. The germline gives CDR1 SGHVS, CDR2 FQNEAQ. V was clipped by 5 bases and J by 3 bases, with 13 bases between them. The CDR3 nucleotides are TGTGCCAGCAGCGGATACCGGGGATCTAATGAAAAACTGTTTTTT. Protein sequence: CASSGYRGSNEKLFF.